In its sample, the clone carrying this T cell receptor beta chain was seen once. This may stem from a read error, because a much larger clone lies one nucleotide away. It was RNA transcripts that yielded the amplified TCR beta CDR3 regions. Primed by the HTBI set, a first-round RT-PCR was run on the TCR CDR3. TCRdb passed the multiplex PCR reads through MiXCR, listing each CDR3 protein once. The profile shows over 700,000 distinct CDR3 sequences, about 17% of them singletons. The record originates from a study of T cells in Graves' hyperthyroidism and ophthalmopathy. Germline V gene data show CDR1 as SGHRS and CDR2 as YFSETQ. The CDR3 runs 18 residues. Fresh peripheral blood, 9.5 to 10 ml of it, supplied the PBMCs.

Sequenced: blood. The clonotype originates from a woman between 50 and 59 years old with Graves' hyperthyroidism that later progressed to Graves' ophthalmopathy. This rearrangement joins TRBV5-1 to TRBJ1-1; 9 positions agree with TRBD1. Written as DNA, the CDR3 is TGCGCCAGCAGCGTTGGGGACAGGGCCTTTTTGATGAACACTAAAGCTTTCTTT. It encodes CASSVGDRAFLMNTKAFF.